There are a few counts of the clone carrying this T cell receptor (beta chain). The antigen is unknown. This sample stems from a study of T cells after yellow fever vaccination. MiXCR, run by TCRdb on the 5' RACE reads, gives a single entry per CDR3 protein. The sample contains approximately 300,000 distinct CDR3 sequences, roughly 6.8% of which appear only once. Study-wide results and caveats: Secondary responses were weaker yet peaked faster, day 5 versus 15. Abundant bulk-population clonotypes could contaminate the FACS-sorted repertoires.

The clonotype originates from a man aged 18 to 30 who received the YFV17D yellow fever vaccine. This specimen was PBMCs, taken around 45 days after the first yellow fever vaccination.

CDR3 residues: CASSLDAGYSYNEQFF. In nucleotides, the CDR3 is TGTGCCAGCAGCTTAGACGCGGGGTACTCCTACAATGAGCAGTTCTTC. The V and J genes are TRBV7-8 and TRBJ2-1, with D maybe TRBD2 (6 bases). CDR1 and CDR2 (germline): SGHVS, FQNEAQ. The CDR3 runs to 16 residues. With 1 base removed from V and 0 bases from J, the gap between germline ends came to 10 bases.